Listed below are T cell receptor beta chains from one sample, sequenced in a study of cytomegalovirus exposure and HLA in healthy donors. Assay: immunoSEQ multiplex PCR; the TCRdb copy retains only in-frame clones and omits some. Altogether more than 130,000 clones are present, 60% to 80% being singletons, with the ten largest covering around 5%. Sequencing input: PBMCs. The receptors here all came from a male donor in good health and CMV-seronegative. Each CDR3 is given with its conserved first and last residue. D genes are given only for firm matches. Only some rows state a clone size, as once, few, many or a class for expanded clones.

V gene,D gene,J gene,clone size,CDR3 DNA,CDR3 protein
TRBV30,TRBD1,TRBJ1-1,.,TGTGCCGGGGACAGAACTATGAACACTGAAGCTTTCTTT,CAGDRTMNTEAFF
TRBV27,.,TRBJ2-3,.,TGTGCCAGCAGTTTCTTTTTTTCAGATACGCAGTATTTT,CASSFFFSDTQYF
TRBV30,.,TRBJ2-1,.,TGTGCCTGGACCCGGGACAACTCCTACAATGAGCAGTTCTTC,CAWTRDNSYNEQFF
TRBV11-2,TRBD1,TRBJ2-7,.,TGTGCCAGCAGCCCTGACAGGGGCTACGAGCAGTACTTC,CASSPDRGYEQYF
TRBV6-5,TRBD1,TRBJ1-1,few,TGTGCCAGCAGTCCGGGGACAGGGCGTATTGAAGCTTTCTTT,CASSPGTGRIEAFF
TRBV7-9,TRBD2,TRBJ2-7,.,TGTGCCAGCAGCCCCCGGCGGGGGACCTACGAGCAGTACTTC,CASSPRRGTYEQYF
TRBV4-2,.,TRBJ2-7,once,TGTGCCAGCAGCCTAAACCTCCCGAACGGGGGGCTAGCATACGAGCAGTACTTC,CASSLNLPNGGLAYEQYF
TRBV30,.,TRBJ1-5,few,TGTGCCTGGTCCCCCCAACGGGATCAGCCCCAGCATTTT,CAWSPQRDQPQHF
TRBV5-8,.,TRBJ1-6,.,TGTGCCAGCAGCTTCACCCAGCGACGGAATTCACCCCTCCACTTT,CASSFTQRRNSPLHF
TRBV4-1,.,TRBJ1-1,.,TGCGCCAGCAGCCAAGAAAGAGTGAACACTGAAGCTTTCTTT,CASSQERVNTEAFF
TRBV6-6,.,TRBJ1-2,.,TGTGCCAGCAGTTACTCGCAGACTCCCTATGGCTACACCTTC,CASSYSQTPYGYTF
TRBV6-1,.,TRBJ1-2,.,TGTGCCAGCAGTGAGGGGGGTAACTATGGCTACACCTTC,CASSEGGNYGYTF
TRBV28,.,TRBJ2-1,.,TGTGCCAGCAGCTTCAGAGGGGAGCAGTTCTTC,CASSFRGEQFF
TRBV28,.,TRBJ2-7,.,TGTGCCAGCAGTTTACCCCGGGTCATATTCTCCTACGAGCAGTACTTC,CASSLPRVIFSYEQYF
TRBV5-6,.,TRBJ1-6,.,TGTGCCAGCAGCTTCCTTAGGACAGAGAATTCACCCCTCCACTTT,CASSFLRTENSPLHF
TRBV13,TRBD1,TRBJ1-1,.,TGTGCCAGCACCATGGGACAGGGGGGAATGAACACTGAAGCTTTCTTT,CASTMGQGGMNTEAFF
TRBV4-1,.,TRBJ2-7,.,TGCGCCAGCAGCCAAGATAACACGGGGTCCTACGAGCAGTACTTC,CASSQDNTGSYEQYF
TRBV5-1,TRBD1,TRBJ1-1,.,TGCGCCAGCAGCTCATTACCGACAGGGGTGGAAATGAACACTGAAGCTTTCTTT,CASSSLPTGVEMNTEAFF
TRBV27,TRBD1,TRBJ1-5,.,TGTGCCAGCAGTCCCTGGGACAGCAGCAATCAGCCCCAGCATTTT,CASSPWDSSNQPQHF
TRBV5-1,TRBD1,TRBJ1-1,.,TGCGCCAGCAGCTTTTCAGGGGGCATCACTGAAGCTTTCTTT,CASSFSGGITEAFF
TRBV19,.,TRBJ2-1,once,TGTGCCAGTAGTCCCGGCGGGTCCTACAATGAGCAGTTCTTC,CASSPGGSYNEQFF
TRBV6-5,.,TRBJ2-4,.,TGTGCCAGCAGTTCAGGTCTGGCCAAAAACATTCAGTACTTC,CASSSGLAKNIQYF
TRBV30,TRBD1,TRBJ1-6,.,TGTGCCTGGAGCCTCGTGGGACAGGGGAGGTCACCCCTCCACTTT,CAWSLVGQGRSPLHF
TRBV4-1,.,TRBJ2-2,.,TGCGCCAGCAGCCAAGGCGGGCGGGGAGCGTTGAACGGGGAGCTGTTTTTT,CASSQGGRGALNGELFF
TRBV7-2,.,TRBJ2-7,.,TGTGCCAGCACCCCCCAAGGCGACAGAACCTACGAGCAGTACTTC,CASTPQGDRTYEQYF
TRBV18,.,TRBJ1-2,.,TGTGCCAGCTCACCGGGCCAGATTTATGGCTACACCTTC,CASSPGQIYGYTF
TRBV6-5,TRBD1,TRBJ2-7,few,TGTGCTACAGTCCGGGACAGGGCCCCCTACGAGCAGTACTTC,CATVRDRAPYEQYF
TRBV15,.,TRBJ1-2,.,TGTGCCACCAGTCCAGGTCGGGGATATGGCTACACCTTC,CATSPGRGYGYTF
TRBV4-3,.,TRBJ2-3,.,TGCGCCAGCAGCCCCGGGGGCACAGATACGCAGTATTTT,CASSPGGTDTQYF